This T cell receptor (beta chain) was found in a study of T-cell memory formation after mild COVID-19. Study observations and caveats: Pre-infection memory carried some responding clones, suggesting that cross-reactive memory joined. Among clones peaking at day 37 in the second wave, SARS-CoV-2 specificity remained unconfirmed.

This CDR3 has 15 residues. V was clipped by 0 bases and J by 3 bases, with 9 bases between them. CDR1 is LGHNA, CDR2 YSLEER, per germline. Constant-segment-primed 5'RACE gave TCR alpha and TCR beta cDNA libraries with sample barcodes and UMIs. MiXCR, run by TCRdb on the 5' RACE reads, gives a single entry per CDR3 protein. The sample includes roughly 200,000 distinct CDR3 sequences, roughly 17% of them seen just once. Concerning this clonotype: Its antigen is undetermined.

The sequenced material came from PBMCs or a T cell subset sorted from them (not recorded which). The clonotype was recovered from an adult woman who had mild COVID-19 (a few samples of this study predate the infection). Cell type and time point are not known. The rearrangement joins TRBV4-3 to TRBJ2-1; D is unresolved. The CDR3 here is CASSQDRGRYNEQFF. The CDR3, as DNA: TGCGCCAGCAGCCAAGATCGCGGACGCTACAATGAGCAGTTCTTC.